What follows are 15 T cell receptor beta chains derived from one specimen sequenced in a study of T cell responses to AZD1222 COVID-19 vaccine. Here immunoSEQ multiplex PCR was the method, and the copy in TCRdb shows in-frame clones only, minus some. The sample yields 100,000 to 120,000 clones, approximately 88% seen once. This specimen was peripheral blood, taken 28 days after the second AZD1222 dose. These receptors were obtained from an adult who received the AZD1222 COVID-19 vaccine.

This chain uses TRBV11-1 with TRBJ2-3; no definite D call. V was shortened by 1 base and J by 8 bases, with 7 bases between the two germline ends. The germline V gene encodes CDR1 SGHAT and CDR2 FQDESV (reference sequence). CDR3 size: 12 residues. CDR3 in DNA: TGTGCCAGCAGCTTAGAAGCGAGTACGCAGTATTTT. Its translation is CASSLEASTQYF.

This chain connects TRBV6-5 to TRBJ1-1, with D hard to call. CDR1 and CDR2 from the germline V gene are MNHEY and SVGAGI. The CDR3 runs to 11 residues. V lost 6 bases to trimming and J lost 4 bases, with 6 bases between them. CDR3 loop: CASSGFTEAFF. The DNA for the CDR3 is TGTGCCAGCAGCGGCTTCACTGAAGCTTTCTTT.

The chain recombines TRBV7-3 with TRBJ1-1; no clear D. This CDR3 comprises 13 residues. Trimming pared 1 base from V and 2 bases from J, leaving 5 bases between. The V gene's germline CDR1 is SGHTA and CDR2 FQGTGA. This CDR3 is CASSLSSNTEAFF. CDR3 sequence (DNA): TGTGCCAGCAGCTTAAGCAGCAACACTGAAGCTTTCTTT.

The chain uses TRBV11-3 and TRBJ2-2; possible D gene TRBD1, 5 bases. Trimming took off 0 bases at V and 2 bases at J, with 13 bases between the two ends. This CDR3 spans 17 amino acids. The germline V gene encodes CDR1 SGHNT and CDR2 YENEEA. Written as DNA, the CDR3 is TGTGCCAGCAGCTTAGATCAGGGCGGAGAAAACACCGGGGAGCTGTTTTTT. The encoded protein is CASSLDQGGENTGELFF. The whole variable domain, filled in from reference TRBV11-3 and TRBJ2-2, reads EAGVVQSPRYKIIEKKQPVAFWCNPISGHNTLYWYLQNLGQGPELLIRYENEEAVDDSQLPKDRFSAERLKGVDSTLKIQPAELGDSAVYLCASSLDQGGENTGELFFGEGSRLTVL.

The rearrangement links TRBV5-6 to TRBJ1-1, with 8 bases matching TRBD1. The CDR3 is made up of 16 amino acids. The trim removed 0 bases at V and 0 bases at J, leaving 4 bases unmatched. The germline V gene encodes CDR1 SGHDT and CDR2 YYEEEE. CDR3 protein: CASSLGQGAMNTEAFF. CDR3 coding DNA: TGTGCCAGCAGCTTGGGGCAGGGGGCAATGAACACTGAAGCTTTCTTT.

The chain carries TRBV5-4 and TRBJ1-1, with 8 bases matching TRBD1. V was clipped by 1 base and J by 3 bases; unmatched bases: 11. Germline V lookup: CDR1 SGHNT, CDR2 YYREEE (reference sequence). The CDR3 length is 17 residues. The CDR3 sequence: CASSLSAGGRLDTEAFF. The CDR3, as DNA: TGTGCCAGCAGCTTGAGTGCAGGGGGCCGATTGGACACTGAAGCTTTCTTT.

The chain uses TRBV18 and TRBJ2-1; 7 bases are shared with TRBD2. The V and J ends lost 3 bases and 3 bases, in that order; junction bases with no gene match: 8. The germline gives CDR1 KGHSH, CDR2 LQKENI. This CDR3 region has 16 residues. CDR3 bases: TGTGCCAGCTCACCCTATCGGGCGGGGGACTACAATGAGCAGTTCTTC. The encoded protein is CASSPYRAGDYNEQFF.

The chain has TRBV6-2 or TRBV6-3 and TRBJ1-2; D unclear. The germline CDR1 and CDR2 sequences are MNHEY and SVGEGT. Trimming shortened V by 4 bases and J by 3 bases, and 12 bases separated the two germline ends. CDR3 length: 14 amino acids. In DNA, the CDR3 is TGTGCCAGCAGTTTATTTGGCGGTGACTATGGCTACACCTTC. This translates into CASSLFGGDYGYTF.

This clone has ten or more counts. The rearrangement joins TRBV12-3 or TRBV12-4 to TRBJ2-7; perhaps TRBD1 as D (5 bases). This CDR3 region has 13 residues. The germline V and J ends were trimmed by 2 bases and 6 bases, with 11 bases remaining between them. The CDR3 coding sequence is TGTGCCAGCAGTTTACGCAGGGCAAGCGAGCAGTACTTC. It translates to CASSLRRASEQYF.

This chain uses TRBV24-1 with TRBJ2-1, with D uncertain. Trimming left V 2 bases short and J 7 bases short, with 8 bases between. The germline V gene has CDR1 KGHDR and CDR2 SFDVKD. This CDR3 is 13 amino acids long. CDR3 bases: TGTGCCACCAGTGATTCCCCTAGTAATGAGCAGTTCTTC. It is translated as CATSDSPSNEQFF.

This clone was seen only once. CDR3 sequence: CASSFRVNTGELFF. CDR3 bases: TGTGCCAGCAGCTTCCGGGTTAACACCGGGGAGCTGTTTTTT. The chain recombines TRBV11-3 with TRBJ2-2; D remains unclear. Trimming removed 3 bases at V and 2 bases at J, with 7 bases between. Per the germline V gene, CDR1 is SGHNT and CDR2 is YENEEA. The CDR3 covers 14 residues. Using reference TRBV11-3 and TRBJ2-2 for the parts outside the CDR3, the full variable domain is EAGVVQSPRYKIIEKKQPVAFWCNPISGHNTLYWYLQNLGQGPELLIRYENEEAVDDSQLPKDRFSAERLKGVDSTLKIQPAELGDSAVYLCASSFRVNTGELFFGEGSRLTVL.

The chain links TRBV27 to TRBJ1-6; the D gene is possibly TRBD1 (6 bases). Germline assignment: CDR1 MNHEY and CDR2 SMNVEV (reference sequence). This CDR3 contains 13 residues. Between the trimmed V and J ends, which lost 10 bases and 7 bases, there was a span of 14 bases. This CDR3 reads CATSGAWNSPLHF. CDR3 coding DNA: TGTGCCACCTCGGGGGCTTGGAATTCACCCCTCCACTTT.

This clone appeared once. In DNA form, the CDR3 reads TGTGCCAGCAGCGTAAGACCGGGACAAACTAATGAAAAACTGTTTTTT. As protein: CASSVRPGQTNEKLFF. This chain uses TRBV7-6 with TRBJ1-4, with D possibly being TRBD1 (6 bases). V shed 5 bases and J shed 1 base, with 14 bases lying between them. The CDR3 contains 16 residues. CDR1 is SGHVS, CDR2 FNYEAQ, per germline.

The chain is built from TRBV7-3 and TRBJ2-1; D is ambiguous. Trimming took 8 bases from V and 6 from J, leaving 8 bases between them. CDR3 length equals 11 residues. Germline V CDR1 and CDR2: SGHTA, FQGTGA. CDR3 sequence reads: CASGRSNEQFF. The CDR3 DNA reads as TGTGCCAGCGGAAGGTCCAATGAGCAGTTCTTC.

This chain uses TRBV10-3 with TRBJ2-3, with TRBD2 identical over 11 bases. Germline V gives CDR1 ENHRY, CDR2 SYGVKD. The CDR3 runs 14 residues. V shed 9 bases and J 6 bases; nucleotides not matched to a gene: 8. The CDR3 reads CAIGLAGGRDTQYF. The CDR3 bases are TGTGCCATAGGACTAGCGGGTGGGCGGGATACGCAGTATTTT.